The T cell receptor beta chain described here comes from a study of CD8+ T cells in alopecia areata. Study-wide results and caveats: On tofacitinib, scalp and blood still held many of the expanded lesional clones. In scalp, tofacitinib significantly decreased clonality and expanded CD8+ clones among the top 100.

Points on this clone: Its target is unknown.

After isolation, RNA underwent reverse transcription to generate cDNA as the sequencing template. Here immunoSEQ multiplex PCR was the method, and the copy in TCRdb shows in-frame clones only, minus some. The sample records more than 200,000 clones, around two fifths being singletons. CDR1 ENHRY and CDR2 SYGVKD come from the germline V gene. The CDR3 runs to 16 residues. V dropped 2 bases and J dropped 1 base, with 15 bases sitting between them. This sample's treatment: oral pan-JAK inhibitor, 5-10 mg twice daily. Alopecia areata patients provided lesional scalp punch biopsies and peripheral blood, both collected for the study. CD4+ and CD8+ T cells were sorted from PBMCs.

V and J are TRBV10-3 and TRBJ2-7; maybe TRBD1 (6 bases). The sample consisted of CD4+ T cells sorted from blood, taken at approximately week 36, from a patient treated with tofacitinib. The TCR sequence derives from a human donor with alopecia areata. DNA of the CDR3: TGTGCCATCAGTGAGCCTAATGCAGGGGCTTCCTACGAGCAGTACTTC. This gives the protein CAISEPNAGASYEQYF.